This passage covers 9 T cell receptor beta chains from one sample sequenced in a study of T cell clonotyping in hematopoietic cell transplantation. The repertoire was sequenced with immunoSEQ multiplex PCR; TCRdb's copy has only in-frame clones and lacks some. The data contain 3,000 to 4,000 clones, approximately 20% of them singletons. Here the sequenced sample was peripheral blood mononuclear cells, taken 30 days after allogeneic stem cell transplant. The receptors shown here come from a male patient in his forties or fifties who had an allogeneic stem cell transplant from a related donor, so the T cells may come from the graft donor. Some clones in this sample may be carry-over from other donors' samples.

The chain is built from TRBV7-6 and TRBJ1-5; D gene uncertain. Trimming removed 1 base at V and 4 bases at J, with 5 bases between. The CDR3 totals 13 residues. Per the germline V gene, CDR1 is SGHVS and CDR2 is FNYEAQ. In nucleotides, the CDR3 is TGTGCCAGCAGCTTAGAGGTGAATCAGCCCCAGCATTTT. As protein: CASSLEVNQPQHF.

The V and J genes are TRBV30 and TRBJ2-7; possible D gene TRBD2, 5 bases. With 4 bases removed from V and 5 bases from J, the gap between germline ends came to 9 bases. Germline CDR1 GTSNPN, CDR2 SVGIG (reference sequence). This CDR3 has 11 amino acids. CDR3 bases: TGTGCCTGGACACTAGTAAACGAGCAGTACTTC. It translates to CAWTLVNEQYF.

The chain carries TRBV30 and TRBJ1-4; a weak D match, TRBD1 (5 bases). Germline CDR1 is GTSNPN and CDR2 is SVGIG (reference sequence). CDR3 length equals 13 residues. Trimming shortened V by 4 bases and J by 5 bases, and 11 bases separated the two germline ends. The CDR3 region is CAWNQGENEKLFF. As DNA, the CDR3 is TGTGCCTGGAACCAAGGGGAGAATGAAAAACTGTTTTTT.

The chain couples TRBV30 to TRBJ1-1; tentatively, D is TRBD1 (5 bases). CDR1 and CDR2 from the germline V gene are GTSNPN and SVGIG (reference sequence). Trimming left V 4 bases short and J 6 bases short, with 12 bases between. CDR3 length: 12 amino acids. Written as DNA, the CDR3 is TGTGCCTGGACCGTTAACAGGCCTGAAGCTTTCTTT. Residues: CAWTVNRPEAFF.

This chain joins TRBV5-6 and TRBJ1-2; D is undetermined. The CDR3 extends over 11 amino acids. Trimming pared 3 bases from V and 8 bases from J, leaving 8 bases between. Per the germline V gene, CDR1 is SGHDT and CDR2 is YYEEEE. DNA for the CDR3: TGTGCCAGCAGCTCGGTCCTAGGCTACACCTTC. Protein sequence: CASSSVLGYTF.

This clone was detected only a few times. The V gene is TRBV30, the J gene TRBJ2-7; 8 nucleotides line up with TRBD2. V was clipped by 4 bases and J by 2 bases; unmatched bases: 7. From germline, CDR1 is GTSNPN and CDR2 SVGIG (reference sequence). The length of the CDR3 is 14 residues. The CDR3 protein is CAWTLGLAPYEQYF. The CDR3 DNA is TGTGCCTGGACTCTCGGACTAGCCCCCTACGAGCAGTACTTC.

The chain links TRBV30 to TRBJ1-2, with a tentative D call TRBD1 (5 bases). This CDR3 comprises 11 residues. Germline V lookup: CDR1 GTSNPN, CDR2 SVGIG (reference sequence). Trimming left V 0 bases short and J 7 bases short, with 6 bases between. CDR3 DNA: TGTGCCTGGAGTGTGGGGGGTGGCTACACCTTC. This encodes CAWSVGGGYTF.

The chain employs TRBV30 and TRBJ1-5; possible D gene TRBD1, 6 bases. The ends were cut back, 4 bases at V and 6 bases at J, with 16 bases in the middle. CDR3 length: 14 residues. Per germline, CDR1 GTSNPN and CDR2 SVGIG (reference sequence). This CDR3 reads CAWTTQTGTQPQHF. CDR3 sequence (DNA): TGTGCCTGGACGACCCAAACAGGGACTCAGCCCCAGCATTTT.

This clone has a handful of counts. The chain employs TRBV28 and TRBJ1-4; D not certain. Germline CDR1 is MDHEN and CDR2 is SYDVKM. The CDR3 runs 14 residues. The ends were cut back, 3 bases at V and 7 bases at J, with 12 bases in the middle. The CDR3 protein is CASSFVPGGEKLFF. In DNA form, the CDR3 reads TGTGCCAGCAGTTTTGTGCCCGGAGGTGAAAAACTGTTTTTT. The full variable domain, with the rest looked up from reference TRBV28 and TRBJ1-4, is DVKVTQSSRYLVKRTGEKVFLECVQDMDHENMFWYRQDPGLGLRLIYFSYDVKMKEKGDIPEGYSVSREKKERFSLILESASTNQTSMYLCASSFVPGGEKLFFGSGTQLSVL.